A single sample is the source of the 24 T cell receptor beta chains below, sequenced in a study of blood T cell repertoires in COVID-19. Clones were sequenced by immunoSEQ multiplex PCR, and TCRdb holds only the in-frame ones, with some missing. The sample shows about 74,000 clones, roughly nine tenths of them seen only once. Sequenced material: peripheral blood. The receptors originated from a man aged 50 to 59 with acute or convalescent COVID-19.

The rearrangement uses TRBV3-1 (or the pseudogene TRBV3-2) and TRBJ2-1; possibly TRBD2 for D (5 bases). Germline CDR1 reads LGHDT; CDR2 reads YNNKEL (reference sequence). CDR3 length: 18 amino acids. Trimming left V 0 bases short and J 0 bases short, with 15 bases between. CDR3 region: CASSQDPRLTSSYNEQFF. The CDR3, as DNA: TGTGCCAGCAGCCAAGATCCCCGACTAACAAGCTCCTACAATGAGCAGTTCTTC.

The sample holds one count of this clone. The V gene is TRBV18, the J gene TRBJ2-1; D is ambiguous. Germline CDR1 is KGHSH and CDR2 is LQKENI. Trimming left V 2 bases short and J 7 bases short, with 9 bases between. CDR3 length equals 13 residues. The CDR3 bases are TGTGCCAGCTCACCAGTTTTGAGGAATGAGCAGTTCTTC. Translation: CASSPVLRNEQFF.

CDR3 sequence: CASSDGTSGSPQYF. Written as DNA, the CDR3 is TGTGCCAGCAGTGATGGGACTAGCGGGAGTCCCCAGTACTTC. The rearrangement joins TRBV2 to TRBJ2-5, with 14 nucleotides matching TRBD2. The V segment lost 3 bases and the J segment 9 bases; nucleotides outside the gene matches: 3. Germline-derived CDR1 and CDR2 are SNHLY and FYNNEI. There are 14 residues in the CDR3.

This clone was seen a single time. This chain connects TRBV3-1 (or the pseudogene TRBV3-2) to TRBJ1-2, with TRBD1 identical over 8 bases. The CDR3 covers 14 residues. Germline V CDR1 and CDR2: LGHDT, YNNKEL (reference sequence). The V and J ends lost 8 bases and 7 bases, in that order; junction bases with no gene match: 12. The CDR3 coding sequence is TGTGCCAGCGGACAAGGACAGGGCCTCTCTGGCTACACCTTC. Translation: CASGQGQGLSGYTF.

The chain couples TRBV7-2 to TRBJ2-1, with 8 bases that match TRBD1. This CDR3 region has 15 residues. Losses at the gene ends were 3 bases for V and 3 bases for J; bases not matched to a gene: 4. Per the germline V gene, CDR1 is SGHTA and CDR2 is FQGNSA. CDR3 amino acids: CASSFGRGLYNEQFF. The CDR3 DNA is TGTGCCAGCAGCTTCGGCAGGGGGCTCTACAATGAGCAGTTCTTC. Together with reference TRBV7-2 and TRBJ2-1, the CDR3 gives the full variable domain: GAGVSQSPSNKVTEKGKDVELRCDPISGHTALYWYRQSLGQGLEFLIYFQGNSAPDKSGLPSDRFSAERTGGSVSTLTIQRTQQEDSAVYLCASSFGRGLYNEQFFGPGTRLTVL.

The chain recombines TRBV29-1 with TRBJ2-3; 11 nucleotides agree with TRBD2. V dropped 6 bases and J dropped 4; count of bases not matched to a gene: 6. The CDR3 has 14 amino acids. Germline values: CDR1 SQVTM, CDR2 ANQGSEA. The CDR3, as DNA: TGCAGCGTCAATCCGGGACTAGCGGCAGATACGCAGTATTTT. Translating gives CSVNPGLAADTQYF.

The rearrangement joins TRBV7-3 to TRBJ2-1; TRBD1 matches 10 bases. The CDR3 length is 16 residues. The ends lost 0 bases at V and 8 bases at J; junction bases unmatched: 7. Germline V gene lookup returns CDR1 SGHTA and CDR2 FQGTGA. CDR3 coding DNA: TGTGCCAGCAGCTTAACACCGGGACAGGGGATCGATGAGCAGTTCTTC. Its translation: CASSLTPGQGIDEQFF.

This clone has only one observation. The CDR3 nucleotides read TGTGCCAGCGCCTCGGGTCTGTTAACCCCAGCCTCTGGAAACACCATATATTTT. It encodes CASASGLLTPASGNTIYF. The V call is TRBV9, the J call TRBJ1-3; D gene ambiguous. V was shortened by 7 bases and J by 0 bases, with 23 bases between the two germline ends. This CDR3 comprises 18 residues. The germline CDR1 and CDR2 sequences are SGDLS and YYNGEE.

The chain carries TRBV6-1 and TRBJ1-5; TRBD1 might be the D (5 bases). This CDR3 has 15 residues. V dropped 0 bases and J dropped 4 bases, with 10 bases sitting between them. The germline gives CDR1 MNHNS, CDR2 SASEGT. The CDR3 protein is CASSEASGGNQPQHF. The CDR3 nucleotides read TGTGCCAGCAGTGAAGCGTCGGGGGGAAATCAGCCCCAGCATTTT.

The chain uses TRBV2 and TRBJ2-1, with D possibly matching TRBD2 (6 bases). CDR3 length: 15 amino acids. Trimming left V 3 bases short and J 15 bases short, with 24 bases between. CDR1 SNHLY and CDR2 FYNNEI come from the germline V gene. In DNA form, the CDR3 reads TGTGCCAGCAGTGACGGGCTAGTCGGAGGGTACGGGTGGTTCTTC. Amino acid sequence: CASSDGLVGGYGWFF.

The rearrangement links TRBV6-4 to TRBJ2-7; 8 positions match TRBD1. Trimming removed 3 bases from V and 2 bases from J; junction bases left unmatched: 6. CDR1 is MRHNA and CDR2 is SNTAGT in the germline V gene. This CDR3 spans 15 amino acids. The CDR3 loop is CASSEPRTGTYEQYF. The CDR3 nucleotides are TGTGCCAGCAGTGAACCAAGGACAGGGACCTACGAGCAGTACTTC.

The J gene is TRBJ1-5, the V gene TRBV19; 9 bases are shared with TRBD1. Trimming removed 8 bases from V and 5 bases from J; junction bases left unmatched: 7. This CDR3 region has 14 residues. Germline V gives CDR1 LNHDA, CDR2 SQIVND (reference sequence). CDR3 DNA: TGTGCCAGTCGACCGGGACAGGGATATCAGCCCCAGCATTTT. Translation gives CASRPGQGYQPQHF.

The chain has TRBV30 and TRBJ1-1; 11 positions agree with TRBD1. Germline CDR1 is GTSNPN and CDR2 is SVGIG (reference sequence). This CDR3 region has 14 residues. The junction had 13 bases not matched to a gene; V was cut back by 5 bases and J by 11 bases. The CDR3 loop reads CAWVPGTGGIEAFF. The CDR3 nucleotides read TGTGCCTGGGTACCCGGGACAGGGGGGATAGAGGCTTTCTTT.

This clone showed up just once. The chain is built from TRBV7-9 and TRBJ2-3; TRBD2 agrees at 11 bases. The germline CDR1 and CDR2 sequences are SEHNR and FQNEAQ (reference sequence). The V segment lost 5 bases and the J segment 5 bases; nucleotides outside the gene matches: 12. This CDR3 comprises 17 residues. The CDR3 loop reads CASSLPGGLAGGDTQYF. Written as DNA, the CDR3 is TGTGCCAGCAGCCTGCCGGGCGGGCTAGCGGGAGGAGATACGCAGTATTTT.

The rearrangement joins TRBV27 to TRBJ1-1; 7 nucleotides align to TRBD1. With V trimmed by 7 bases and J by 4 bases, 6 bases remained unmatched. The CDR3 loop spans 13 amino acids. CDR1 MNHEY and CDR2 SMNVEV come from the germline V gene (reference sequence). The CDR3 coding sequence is TGTGCCAGCACGAACCCAGGGGGCACTGAAGCTTTCTTT. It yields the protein CASTNPGGTEAFF.

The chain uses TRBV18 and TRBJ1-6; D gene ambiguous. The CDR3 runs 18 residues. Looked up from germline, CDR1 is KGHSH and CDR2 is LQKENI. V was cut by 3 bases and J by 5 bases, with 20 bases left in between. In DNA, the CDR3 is TGTGCCAGCTCACCCCAATTCCGGCAGAGGGCTCATAATTCACCCCTCCACTTT. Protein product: CASSPQFRQRAHNSPLHF.

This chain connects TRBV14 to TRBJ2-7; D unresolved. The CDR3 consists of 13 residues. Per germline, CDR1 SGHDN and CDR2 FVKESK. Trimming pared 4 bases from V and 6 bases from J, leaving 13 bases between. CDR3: CASSLAGTSEQYF. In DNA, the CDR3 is TGTGCCAGCAGCCTAGCCGGAACGAGCGAGCAGTACTTC. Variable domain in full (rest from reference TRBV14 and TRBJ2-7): EAGVTQFPSHSVIEKGQTVTLRCDPISGHDNLYWYRRVMGKEIKFLLHFVKESKQDESGMPNNRFLAERTGGTYSTLKVQPAELEDSGVYFCASSLAGTSEQYFGPGTRLTVT.

CDR3 in amino acids: CASSPAGTGYTEAFF. The CDR3 DNA is TGTGCCAGCAGCCCTGCCGGGACAGGGTACACTGAAGCTTTCTTT. J is TRBJ1-1 and V is TRBV5-4; 9 nucleotides agree with TRBD1. Trimming took 4 bases from V and 3 from J; bases not matched to a gene: 7. The CDR3 is 15 residues long. Germline V gene lookup returns CDR1 SGHNT and CDR2 YYREEE (reference sequence).

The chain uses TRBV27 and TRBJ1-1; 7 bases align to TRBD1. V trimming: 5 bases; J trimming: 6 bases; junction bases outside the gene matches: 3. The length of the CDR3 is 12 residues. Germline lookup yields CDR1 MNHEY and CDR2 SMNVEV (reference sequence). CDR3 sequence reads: CASSRQGAEAFF. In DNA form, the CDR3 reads TGTGCCAGCAGTAGACAGGGCGCTGAAGCTTTCTTT.

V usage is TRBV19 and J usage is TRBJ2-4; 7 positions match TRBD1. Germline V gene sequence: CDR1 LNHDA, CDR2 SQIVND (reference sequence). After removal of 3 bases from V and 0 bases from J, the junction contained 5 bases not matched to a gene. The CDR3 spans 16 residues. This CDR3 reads CASSIGDRPAKNIQYF. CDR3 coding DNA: TGTGCCAGTAGTATCGGGGACAGACCAGCCAAAAACATTCAGTACTTC.

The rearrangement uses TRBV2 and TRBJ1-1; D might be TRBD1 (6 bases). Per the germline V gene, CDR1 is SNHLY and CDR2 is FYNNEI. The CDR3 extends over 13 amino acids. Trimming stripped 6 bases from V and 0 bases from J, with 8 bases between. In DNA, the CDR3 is TGTGCCAGCAGCCAGGGGCTGAACACTGAAGCTTTCTTT. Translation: CASSQGLNTEAFF.

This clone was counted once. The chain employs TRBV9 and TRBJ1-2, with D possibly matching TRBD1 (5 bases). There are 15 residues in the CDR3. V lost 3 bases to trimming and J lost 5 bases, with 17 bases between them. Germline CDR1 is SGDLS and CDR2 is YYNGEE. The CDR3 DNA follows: TGTGCCAGCAGCGCAACCGCGGGGGATCGTTATGGCTACACCTTC. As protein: CASSATAGDRYGYTF. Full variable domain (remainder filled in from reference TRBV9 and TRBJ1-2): DSGVTQTPKHLITATGQRVTLRCSPRSGDLSVYWYQQSLDQGLQFLIQYYNGEERAKGNILERFSAQQFPDLHSELNLSSLELGDSALYFCASSATAGDRYGYTFGSGTRLTVV.

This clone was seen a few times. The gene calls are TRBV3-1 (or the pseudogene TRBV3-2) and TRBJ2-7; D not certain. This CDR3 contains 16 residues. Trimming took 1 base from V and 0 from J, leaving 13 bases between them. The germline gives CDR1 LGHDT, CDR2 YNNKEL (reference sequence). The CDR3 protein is CASSQGAQTASYEQYF. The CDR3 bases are TGTGCCAGCAGCCAAGGCGCACAGACGGCCTCCTACGAGCAGTACTTC.

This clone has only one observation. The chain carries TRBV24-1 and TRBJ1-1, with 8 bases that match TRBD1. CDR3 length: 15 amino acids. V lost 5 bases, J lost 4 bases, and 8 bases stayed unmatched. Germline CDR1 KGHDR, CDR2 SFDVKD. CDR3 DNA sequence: TGTGCCACCAGTGGAGGACAGGGCCGGGGCACTGAAGCTTTCTTT. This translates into CATSGGQGRGTEAFF.